This T cell receptor beta chain came from a study of beta chain features in type 1 diabetes. Study-wide findings and caveats: Naive, central memory and Treg TCRB repertoires seemed to resemble each other more closely in patients than they did in healthy donors.

cDNA synthesis used the whole RNA isolate, giving expressed TCRB sequences. The assay was immunoSEQ multiplex PCR, and TCRdb's table has in-frame clones only and misses some. The sample contains about 150,000 clones, about a tenth of which appear only once. This CDR3 region has 13 residues. J lost 4 bases, V lost 6 bases, and 2 bases had no gene match. CDR1 is SGHTA and CDR2 is FQGNSA in the germline V gene. This clone was detected a few times. Its antigen is still unknown. The sequence was collected from a man between 18 and 29 years old in good health. The chain employs TRBV7-2 and TRBJ2-3, with 9 bases fitting TRBD2. Sequencing used central memory CD4+ T cells from blood. Here the CDR3 DNA reads TGTGCCAGCAGGGCTAGCGGGGCAGATACGCAGTATTTT. This codes for CASRASGADTQYF.